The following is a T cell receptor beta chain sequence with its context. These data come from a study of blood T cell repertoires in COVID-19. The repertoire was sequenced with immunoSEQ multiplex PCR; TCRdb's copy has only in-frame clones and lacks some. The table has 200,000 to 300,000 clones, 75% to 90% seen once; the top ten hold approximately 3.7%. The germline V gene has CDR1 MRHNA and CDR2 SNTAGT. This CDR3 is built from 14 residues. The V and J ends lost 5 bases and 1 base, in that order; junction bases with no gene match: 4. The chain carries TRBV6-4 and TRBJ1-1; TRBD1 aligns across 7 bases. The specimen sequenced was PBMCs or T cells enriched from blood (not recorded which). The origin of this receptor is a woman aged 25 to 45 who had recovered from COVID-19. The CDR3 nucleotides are TGTGCCAGCAGTCTCGACAGGGCGAACACTGAAGCTTTCTTT. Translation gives CASSLDRANTEAFF.